The rows below give T cell receptor beta chains drawn from one sample of a study of blood T cell repertoires in COVID-19. The protocol was immunoSEQ multiplex PCR, while the TCRdb copy is restricted to in-frame clones and leaves out a portion. This sample carries about 140,000 clones, approximately 88% of them seen once, and the ten largest clones take over 9.5%. Sequencing was performed on peripheral blood. These receptor sequences come from a man between 60 and 70 years old with active or convalescent COVID-19. The CDR3 runs from the conserved cysteine through the conserved F or W.

v_call: TRBV5-1
j_call: TRBJ1-1
cdr3_aa: CASSLADRGEAFF

v_call: TRBV28
j_call: TRBJ1-5
cdr3_aa: CASSLRSGIGRQPQHF

v_call: TRBV5-5
j_call: TRBJ1-1
cdr3_aa: CASSLGVGQGDTEAFF

v_call: TRBV28
j_call: TRBJ2-7
cdr3_aa: CASSSGTSGRFFYEQYF

v_call: TRBV28
j_call: TRBJ2-5
cdr3_aa: CASSSIVGSRETQYF

v_call: TRBV6-5
j_call: TRBJ2-1
cdr3_aa: CASTRSPYNEQFF

v_call: TRBV30
j_call: TRBJ1-1
cdr3_aa: CAWRRKLGNLEAFF

v_call: TRBV9
j_call: TRBJ1-2
cdr3_aa: CASSVGEKTNYGYTF

v_call: TRBV4-1
j_call: TRBJ2-7
cdr3_aa: CASSHYFTGALVNHRYEQYF

v_call: TRBV18
j_call: TRBJ2-1
cdr3_aa: CASSPKTGMPSLGSSEFF

v_call: TRBV7-6
j_call: TRBJ2-7
cdr3_aa: CATSRTSGRLLPGEQYF

v_call: TRBV20-1
j_call: TRBJ2-7
cdr3_aa: CSASSASGKYEQYF

v_call: TRBV5-4
j_call: TRBJ2-3
cdr3_aa: CASSLPGTNTDTQYF

v_call: TRBV5-5
j_call: TRBJ1-2
cdr3_aa: CASSGQGDYGYTF

v_call: TRBV7-9
j_call: TRBJ2-1
cdr3_aa: CASSAPLAGGAYNEQFF

v_call: TRBV7-9
j_call: TRBJ1-1
cdr3_aa: CASSEVGGIEAFF

v_call: TRBV7-9
j_call: TRBJ2-2
cdr3_aa: CASSRGTGERTGELFF

v_call: TRBV9
j_call: TRBJ2-6
cdr3_aa: CASSVWSSGANVLTF

v_call: TRBV11-3
j_call: TRBJ1-1
cdr3_aa: CASSLDGQGATEAFF

v_call: TRBV6-5
j_call: TRBJ1-5
cdr3_aa: CASSRGTGRNQPQHF

v_call: TRBV29-1
j_call: TRBJ1-2
cdr3_aa: CSVAQDGYTF

v_call: TRBV7-6
j_call: TRBJ2-1
cdr3_aa: CASSHRAVAGVTTGGNNEQFF

v_call: TRBV18
j_call: TRBJ2-1
cdr3_aa: CASSPRGQGLGNEQFF

v_call: TRBV28
j_call: TRBJ1-5
cdr3_aa: CASGGTGGLQPQHF

v_call: TRBV6-2/TRBV6-3
j_call: TRBJ2-7
cdr3_aa: CASSYSQGSYEQYF

v_call: TRBV13
j_call: TRBJ1-2
cdr3_aa: CASSSRTVGGYTF

v_call: TRBV27
j_call: TRBJ1-1
cdr3_aa: CASSLTRKLTEAFF

v_call: TRBV19
j_call: TRBJ1-1
cdr3_aa: CASSLTGTGSEAFF

v_call: TRBV7-3
j_call: TRBJ1-1
cdr3_aa: CASSLSLEGTEAFF

v_call: TRBV24-1
j_call: TRBJ2-5
cdr3_aa: CATSGASGSLQETQYF

v_call: TRBV3-1/TRBV3-2
j_call: TRBJ2-3
cdr3_aa: CASSQGTSGRMNTQYF

v_call: TRBV25-1
j_call: TRBJ2-1
cdr3_aa: CASSESRGTSSYNEQFF